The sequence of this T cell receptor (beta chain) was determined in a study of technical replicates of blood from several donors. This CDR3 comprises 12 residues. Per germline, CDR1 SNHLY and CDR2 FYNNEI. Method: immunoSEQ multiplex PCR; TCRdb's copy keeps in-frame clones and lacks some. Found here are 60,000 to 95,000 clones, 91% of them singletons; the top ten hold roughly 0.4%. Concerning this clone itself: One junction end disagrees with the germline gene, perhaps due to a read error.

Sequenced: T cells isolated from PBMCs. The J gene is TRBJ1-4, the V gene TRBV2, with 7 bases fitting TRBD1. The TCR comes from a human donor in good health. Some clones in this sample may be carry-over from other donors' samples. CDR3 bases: TGTGCCAGCAGTGAAGCGTTTAGGGACAGACTTTTT. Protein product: CASSEAFRDRLF.